This T cell receptor (beta chain) was sequenced during a study of blood T cell repertoires in COVID-19. V lost 3 bases to trimming and J lost 1 base, with 9 bases between them. CDR1 is LGHNA, CDR2 YSLEER, per germline. CDR3 length: 14 amino acids. How the authors handled the data: From reference gene primer amplification, estimates of nucleated cell counts were derived. Assay used: immunoSEQ multiplex PCR; TCRdb lists only in-frame clones, some missing. V and J calls and clone size are those listed in that table; D and trimming were worked out from the DNA. The table shows almost 200,000 clones, with roughly nine tenths occurring only once.

The receptor's source is a woman aged 70-85 years with acute or convalescent COVID-19. V gene TRBV4-3 combines with J gene TRBJ1-1, with D possibly being TRBD1 (5 bases). Sequencing input: peripheral blood. The CDR3 sequence: CASSQGLRNTEAFF. The CDR3 bases are TGCGCCAGCAGCCAGGGGCTAAGGAACACTGAAGCTTTCTTT.